This T cell receptor beta chain was captured in a study of blood T cells in healthy people across ages (dated by TCRdb to about 2015). Turning to the overall study: In model experiments, template switching captured about one uniquely barcoded TCR beta cDNA molecule for every two T cells. The study measured age-related changes in TCR beta repertoire diversity using deep sequencing normalized with unique cDNA molecular identifiers. Four age groups were formed from the donors: young (average 16 years), middle-aged (around 37), aged (under 70) and long-lived (more than 75). Donors of different ages were randomly distributed across sequencing lanes to avoid experimental bias. The study analyzed two additional independent replicas of 1 million unique cDNA reads from the same blood draw for two donors, one aged 18 to 30 and one aged 80 or older. Beyond this particular receptor, the publication reports: Because donor CMV infection status was unknown, age-related changes in expanded clonotypes were potentially confounded. Total diversity estimates from one million sequenced T cells were considered lower bounds and underestimates. Compared with the aged group, more naive CD4+ T cells, fewer expanded clones and increased TCR diversity were shown by the long-lived group, suggesting age selection. The percentage of naive T cells measured by flow cytometry correlated strongly with observed TCR beta diversity. Because profiling used bulk unsorted PBMCs, naive and antigen-experienced compartments could not be compared conclusively. Observed TCR beta diversity per million T cells fell roughly linearly with age, and a significant reduction was already apparent by age approximately 41.

The method was 5' RACE. Instrument used: Illumina HiSeq 2500. A second PCR of about 6 to 12 cycles was run with a J-beta primer mix and a sample-barcoded 5' primer. A unique molecular identifier was introduced onto each TCR beta cDNA molecule by a template-switch 5' adaptor carrying 12 random nucleotides. At least 2.5 million CDR3-containing paired-end reads were obtained from each sample. First-strand cDNA was synthesized from all RNA with the Mint cDNA synthesis kit, primed by a TRBC-specific oligonucleotide. Following uracil-DNA glycosylase treatment, a first 18-cycle PCR with universal primers M1SS and BC2_uni_R was performed on all cDNA. The original methods were these. Normalization of each sample was performed by random selection of 1 million high-quality reads, each carrying a distinct molecular identifier. Instead of being binned into consensus sequences, reads that shared molecular identifiers were thrown out. MiTCR, run with a Q25 quality threshold and the strictest error-elimination algorithm, handled CDR3 identification, clonotype clustering and error correction. Lower-bound total TCR beta diversity was estimated with a nonparametric unseen species model using Euler transformation. TCRdb passed the public sequencing reads through fastp at Q25 and MiXCR, retaining productive beta sequences. Each entry merges the rows of one CDR3 protein and shows their most common DNA and genes. The V and J calls, along with clone size, are taken from TCRdb and not from the paper's own processing. The sample data list more than 800,000 distinct CDR3 sequences, and more than 35% of these were observed just once. The ten largest clones take up 15% to 20% of the sample.

The sample holds a few counts of this clonotype. Which antigen it targets is not known. No qualities accompany the bases; no much larger clone lies one base away. Taken from cysteine to phenylalanine, the CDR3 has 13 residues. Solely the CDR3 DNA is kept, with 39 bases framed from the first base. The CDR1 and CDR2 encoded by the germline V gene are SGHRS and YFSETQ. V and J lose 6 bases and 2 bases, and a span of 10 bases separates them. The approximately 39 donors, aged 6 to 90 years, were systemically healthy Caucasian individuals from Russia. Approximately 9.3 milliliters of peripheral blood were collected from each donor into EDTA-treated Vacutainer tubes. Ficoll-Paque density-gradient centrifugation was used to isolate PBMCs, with at least 6.5 million per sample. Trizol reagent was used to extract total RNA from the PBMCs, yielding at least 5.5 micrograms per sample. Naive CD45RAhigh/CD27high T cell percentages were measured by flow cytometry on a PBMC aliquot from every donor.

This receptor chain uses TRBV5-1 and TRBJ2-3; the D gene identity is not certain. Sequencing was performed on blood. The TCR comes from a woman aged 55-69 years in good health. CDR3 loop: CASNGGVTDTQYF. In nucleotides, the sequence is TGCGCCAGCAACGGCGGAGTCACAGATACGCAGTATTTT.